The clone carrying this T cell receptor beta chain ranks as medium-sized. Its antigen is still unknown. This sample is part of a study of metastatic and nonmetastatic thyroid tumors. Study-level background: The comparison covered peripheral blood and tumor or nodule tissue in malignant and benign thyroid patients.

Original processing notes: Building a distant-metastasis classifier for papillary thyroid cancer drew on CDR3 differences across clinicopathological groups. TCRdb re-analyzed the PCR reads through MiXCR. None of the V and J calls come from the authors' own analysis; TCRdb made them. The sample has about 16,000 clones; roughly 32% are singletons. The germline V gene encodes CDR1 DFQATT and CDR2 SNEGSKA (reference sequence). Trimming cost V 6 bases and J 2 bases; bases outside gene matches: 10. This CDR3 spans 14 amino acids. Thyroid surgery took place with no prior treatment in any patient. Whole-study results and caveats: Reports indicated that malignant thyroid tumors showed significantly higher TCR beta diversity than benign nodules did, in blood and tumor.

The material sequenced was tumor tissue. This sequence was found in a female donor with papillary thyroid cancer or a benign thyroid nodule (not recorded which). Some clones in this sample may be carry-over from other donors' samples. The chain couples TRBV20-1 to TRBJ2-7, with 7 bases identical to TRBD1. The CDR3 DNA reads TGCAGTGCCAAGTTCGACAGGGTCCCCTACGAGCAGTACTTC. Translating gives CSAKFDRVPYEQYF.